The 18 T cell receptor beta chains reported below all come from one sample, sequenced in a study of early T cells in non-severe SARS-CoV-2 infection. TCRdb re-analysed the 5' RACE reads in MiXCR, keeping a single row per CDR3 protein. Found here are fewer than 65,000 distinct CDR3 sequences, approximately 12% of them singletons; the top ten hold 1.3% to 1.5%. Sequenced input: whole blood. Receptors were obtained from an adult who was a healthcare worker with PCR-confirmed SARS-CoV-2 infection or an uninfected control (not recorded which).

CDR3 DNA: TGTGCCAGCAGCCAAGCGGACCCCACAGATACGCAGTATTTT. Its protein product is CASSQADPTDTQYF. This chain joins TRBV14 and TRBJ2-3; unclear D gene. This CDR3 region has 14 residues. The V and J ends lost 1 base and 2 bases respectively, with 7 bases between them. The germline V gene has CDR1 SGHDN and CDR2 FVKESK.

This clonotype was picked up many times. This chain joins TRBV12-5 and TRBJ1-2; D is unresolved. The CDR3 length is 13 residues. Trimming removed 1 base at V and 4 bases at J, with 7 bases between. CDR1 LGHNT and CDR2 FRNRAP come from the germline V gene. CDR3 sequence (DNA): TGTGCTAGTGGTTTGGACAGATCCTATGGCTACACCTTC. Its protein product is CASGLDRSYGYTF.

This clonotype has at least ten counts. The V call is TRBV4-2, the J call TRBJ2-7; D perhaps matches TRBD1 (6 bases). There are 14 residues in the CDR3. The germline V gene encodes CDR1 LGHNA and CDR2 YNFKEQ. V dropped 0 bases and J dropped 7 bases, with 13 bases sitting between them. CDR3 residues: CASSQEDRLQEQYF. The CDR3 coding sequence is TGTGCCAGCAGCCAAGAAGACAGGCTGCAAGAGCAGTACTTC.

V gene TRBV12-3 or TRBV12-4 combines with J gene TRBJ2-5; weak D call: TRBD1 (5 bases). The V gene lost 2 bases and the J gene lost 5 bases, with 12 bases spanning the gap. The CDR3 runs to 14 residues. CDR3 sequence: CASSLLGAEETQYF. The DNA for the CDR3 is TGTGCCAGCAGTTTACTTGGGGCAGAGGAGACCCAGTACTTC.

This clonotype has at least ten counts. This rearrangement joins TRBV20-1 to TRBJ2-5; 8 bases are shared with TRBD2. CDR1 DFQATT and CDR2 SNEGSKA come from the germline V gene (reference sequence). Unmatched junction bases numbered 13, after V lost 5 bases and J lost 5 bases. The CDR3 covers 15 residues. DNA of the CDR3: TGCAGTGCTGTGGGGGCCGGGACTAGGTTGGAGACCCAGTACTTC. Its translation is CSAVGAGTRLETQYF.

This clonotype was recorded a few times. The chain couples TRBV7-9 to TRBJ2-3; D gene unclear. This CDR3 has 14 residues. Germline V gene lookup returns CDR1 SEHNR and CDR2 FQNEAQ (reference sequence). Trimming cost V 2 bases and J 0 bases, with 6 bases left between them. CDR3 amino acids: CASSLIASTDTQYF. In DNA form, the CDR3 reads TGTGCCAGCAGCTTAATAGCTAGCACAGATACGCAGTATTTT.

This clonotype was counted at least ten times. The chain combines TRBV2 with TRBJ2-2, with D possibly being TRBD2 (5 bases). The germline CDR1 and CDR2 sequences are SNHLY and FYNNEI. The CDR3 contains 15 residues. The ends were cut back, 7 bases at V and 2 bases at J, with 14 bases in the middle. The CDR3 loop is CASIRGLVNTGELFF. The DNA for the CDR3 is TGTGCCAGCATCAGAGGACTGGTTAACACCGGGGAGCTGTTTTTT.

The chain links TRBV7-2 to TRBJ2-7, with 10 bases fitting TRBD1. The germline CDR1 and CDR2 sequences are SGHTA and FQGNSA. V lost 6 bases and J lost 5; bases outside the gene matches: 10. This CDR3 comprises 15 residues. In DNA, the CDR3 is TGTGCCAGCAGTCCTAGGGACAGGGGTTTCCACGAGCAGTACTTC. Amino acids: CASSPRDRGFHEQYF.

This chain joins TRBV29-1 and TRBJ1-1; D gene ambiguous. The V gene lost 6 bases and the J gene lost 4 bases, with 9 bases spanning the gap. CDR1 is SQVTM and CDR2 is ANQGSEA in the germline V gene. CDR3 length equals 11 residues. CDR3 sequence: CSVGWSTEAFF. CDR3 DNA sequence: TGCAGCGTAGGGTGGTCCACTGAAGCTTTCTTT.

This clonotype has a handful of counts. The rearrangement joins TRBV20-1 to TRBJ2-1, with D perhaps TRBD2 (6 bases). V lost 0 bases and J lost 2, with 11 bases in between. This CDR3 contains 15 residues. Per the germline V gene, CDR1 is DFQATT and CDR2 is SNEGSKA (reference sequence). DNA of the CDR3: TGCAGTGCTAGAGATCTGGGGGAGGCCTACAATGAGCAGTTCTTC. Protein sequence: CSARDLGEAYNEQFF.

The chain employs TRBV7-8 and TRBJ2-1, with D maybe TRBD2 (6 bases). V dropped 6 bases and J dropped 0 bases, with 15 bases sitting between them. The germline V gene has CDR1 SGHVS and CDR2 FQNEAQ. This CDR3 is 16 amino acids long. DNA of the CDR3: TGTGCCAGCAGGGGGGGTGCGGTCCTCTCCTACAATGAGCAGTTCTTC. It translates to CASRGGAVLSYNEQFF.

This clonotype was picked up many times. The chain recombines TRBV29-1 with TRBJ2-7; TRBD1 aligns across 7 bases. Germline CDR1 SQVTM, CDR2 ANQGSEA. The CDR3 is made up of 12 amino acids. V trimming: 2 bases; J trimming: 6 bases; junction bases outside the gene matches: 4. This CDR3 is CSVEKGQREQYF. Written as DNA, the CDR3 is TGCAGCGTTGAAAAGGGACAGCGCGAGCAGTACTTC.

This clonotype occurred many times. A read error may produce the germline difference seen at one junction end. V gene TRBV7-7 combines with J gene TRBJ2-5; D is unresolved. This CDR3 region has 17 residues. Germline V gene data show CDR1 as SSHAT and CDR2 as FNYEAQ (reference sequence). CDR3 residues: CASSLSIGGGLGETQYF. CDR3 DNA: TGTGCTAGCAGCTTATCGATTGGTGGTGGGCTGGGAGAGACCCAGTACTTC.

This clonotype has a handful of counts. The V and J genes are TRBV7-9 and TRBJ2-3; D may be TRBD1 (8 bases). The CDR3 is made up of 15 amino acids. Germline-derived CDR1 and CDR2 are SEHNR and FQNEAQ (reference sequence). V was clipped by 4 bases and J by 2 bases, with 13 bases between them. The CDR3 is CASSWTGTNTDTQYF. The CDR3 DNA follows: TGTGCCAGCAGCTGGACAGGGACTAACACAGATACGCAGTATTTT.

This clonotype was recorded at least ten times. CDR3 loop: CASRPPLHF. The CDR3 nucleotides are TGCGCCAGCAGACCACCCCTCCACTTT. V is TRBV10-1 and J is TRBJ1-6, with unresolved D. V dropped 6 bases and J dropped 11 bases, with 2 bases sitting between them. The CDR3 runs to 9 residues. CDR1 and CDR2 from the germline V gene are WNHNN and SYGVQD (reference sequence).

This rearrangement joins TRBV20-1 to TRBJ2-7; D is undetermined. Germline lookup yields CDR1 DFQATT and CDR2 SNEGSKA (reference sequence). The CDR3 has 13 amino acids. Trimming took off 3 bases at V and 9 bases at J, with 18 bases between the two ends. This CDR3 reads CSASPPGAYGQYF. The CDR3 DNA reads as TGCAGTGCTAGTCCTCCGGGCGCCTATGGGCAGTACTTC.

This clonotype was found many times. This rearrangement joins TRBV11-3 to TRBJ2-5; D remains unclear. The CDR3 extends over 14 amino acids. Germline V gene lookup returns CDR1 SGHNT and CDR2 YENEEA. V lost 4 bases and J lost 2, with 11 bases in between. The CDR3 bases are TGTGCCAGCAGCTCCCGTGGTCCGCAAGAGACCCAGTACTTC. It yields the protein CASSSRGPQETQYF.

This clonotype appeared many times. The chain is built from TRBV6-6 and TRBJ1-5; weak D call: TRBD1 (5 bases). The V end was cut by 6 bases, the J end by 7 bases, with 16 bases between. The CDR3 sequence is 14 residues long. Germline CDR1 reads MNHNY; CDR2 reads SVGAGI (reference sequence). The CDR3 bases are TGTGCCAGCAGCCTCCGCGGGGGTGGACAGCCCCAGCATTTT. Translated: CASSLRGGGQPQHF.